The 32 T cell receptor beta chains reported below all come from one sample, sequenced in a study of early T cells in non-severe SARS-CoV-2 infection. TCRdb processed the 5' RACE reads anew with MiXCR; each CDR3 protein has one entry. The table lists some 83,000 distinct CDR3 sequences, 8% to 13% of them singletons. Source: whole blood, taken at baseline. Every receptor here comes from an adult who was a healthcare worker with PCR-confirmed SARS-CoV-2 infection or an uninfected control (not recorded which).

This clonotype was detected many times. The chain employs TRBV4-1 and TRBJ2-7; the D is unclear. The V end was cut by 3 bases, the J end by 4 bases, with 13 bases between. The CDR3 runs to 14 residues. Germline V gene lookup returns CDR1 MGHRA and CDR2 YSYEKL. The CDR3 loop is CASSHDPAGYEQYF. For the CDR3, the DNA is TGCGCCAGCAGCCACGACCCCGCCGGTTACGAGCAGTACTTC.

This clonotype occurred many times. The chain couples TRBV7-6 to TRBJ1-1; maybe TRBD1 (5 bases). CDR3 length: 14 amino acids. Germline V gives CDR1 SGHVS, CDR2 FNYEAQ. Trimming pared 1 base from V and 2 bases from J, leaving 8 bases between. This CDR3 is CASSLGGVNTEAFF. DNA of the CDR3: TGTGCCAGCAGCTTAGGGGGGGTAAACACTGAAGCTTTCTTT. Together with reference TRBV7-6 and TRBJ1-1, the CDR3 gives the full variable domain: GAGVSQSPRYKVTKRGQDVALRCDPISGHVSLYWYRQALGQGPEFLTYFNYEAQQDKSGLPNDRFSAERPEGSISTLTIQRTEQRDSAMYRCASSLGGVNTEAFFGQGTRLTVV.

In this sample, this clonotype turned up a few times. The V gene is TRBV12-3 or TRBV12-4, the J gene TRBJ1-2; no firm D call. Trimming removed 5 bases at V and 6 bases at J, with 13 bases between. The CDR3 totals 13 residues. This CDR3 is CASSIPNMNGYTF. CDR3 bases: TGTGCCAGCAGTATACCTAATATGAATGGCTACACCTTC.

This chain joins TRBV20-1 and TRBJ2-3; no firm D call. Trimming took off 3 bases at V and 7 bases at J, with 11 bases between the two ends. The germline CDR1 and CDR2 sequences are DFQATT and SNEGSKA (reference sequence). The CDR3 sequence is 12 residues long. Here the CDR3 DNA reads TGCAGTGCTAGTCCCCGTCGGAATACGCAGTATTTT. Translated: CSASPRRNTQYF.

There are many counts of this clonotype. The V call is TRBV18, the J call TRBJ1-6; unclear D gene. Trimming removed 6 bases from V and 3 bases from J, with 12 bases in between. The germline CDR1 and CDR2 sequences are KGHSH and LQKENI. This CDR3 spans 15 amino acids. The CDR3 nucleotides are TGTGCCAGCTCTTTCAAGGATGGCTATAATTCACCCCTCCACTTT. Translated, it gives CASSFKDGYNSPLHF.

This clonotype came up a few times. The chain links TRBV7-6 to TRBJ2-5; 9 bases align to TRBD1. J was trimmed by 2 bases and V by 5 bases; bases with no gene match: 9. The germline V gene has CDR1 SGHVS and CDR2 FNYEAQ. There are 16 residues in the CDR3. Here the CDR3 reads CASSLMTGGQQETQYF. The CDR3 DNA follows: TGTGCCAGCAGCCTGATGACAGGGGGGCAGCAAGAGACCCAGTACTTC.

The gene calls are TRBV12-3 or TRBV12-4 and TRBJ2-4; D gene ambiguous. V gave up 6 bases and J gave up 1 base, with 4 bases separating them. There are 12 residues in the CDR3. The CDR3 region is CASSAAKNIQYF. The CDR3 coding sequence is TGTGCCAGCAGCGCGGCCAAAAACATTCAGTACTTC.

This clonotype turned up a few times. This chain links TRBV6-6 with TRBJ2-5; TRBD1 agrees at 7 bases. The J segment lost 5 bases and the V segment lost 6 bases, leaving 6 bases of the junction unmatched. CDR1 MNHNY and CDR2 SVGAGI come from the germline V gene (reference sequence). The CDR3 sequence is 13 residues long. The CDR3 protein is CASRTQGRETQYF. CDR3 nucleotides: TGTGCCAGCAGAACACAGGGGCGGGAGACCCAGTACTTC.

This clonotype was observed a few times. This chain links TRBV4-2 with TRBJ2-2; the D call may be TRBD1 or TRBD2 (5 bases each). This CDR3 has 15 residues. Trimming took 4 bases from V and 1 from J, leaving 10 bases between them. The V gene's germline CDR1 is LGHNA and CDR2 YNFKEQ. For the CDR3, the DNA is TGTGCCAGCAGCCCCGGGGACCGGAACACCGGGGAGCTGTTTTTT. Encoded protein: CASSPGDRNTGELFF.

This clonotype has a count of ten or more. The CDR3 loop is CASRPRGRGRTEAFF. CDR3 coding DNA: TGTGCCAGCAGACCCCGGGGCAGGGGAAGGACTGAAGCTTTCTTT. The rearrangement links TRBV28 to TRBJ1-1, with D perhaps matching TRBD1 (6 bases). Deletions cut 6 bases from V and 5 bases from J, with 19 bases between. The germline CDR1 and CDR2 sequences are MDHEN and SYDVKM. The CDR3 has 15 amino acids.

In its sample, this clonotype was seen many times. V gene TRBV7-9 combines with J gene TRBJ2-1; 9 positions match TRBD2. V lost 2 bases and J lost 4; bases outside the gene matches: 3. The CDR3 contains 15 residues. CDR1 is SEHNR and CDR2 is FQNEAQ in the germline V gene (reference sequence). The CDR3 nucleotides are TGTGCCAGCAGCTTATGGCTAGCGGGATACAATGAGCAGTTCTTC. Residues: CASSLWLAGYNEQFF. The whole variable domain, remainder taken from reference TRBV7-9 and TRBJ2-1, is DTGVSQNPRHKITKRGQNVTFRCDPISEHNRLYWYRQTLGQGPEFLTYFQNEAQLEKSRLLSDRFSAERPKGSFSTLEIQRTEQGDSAMYLCASSLWLAGYNEQFFGPGTRLTVL.

The V call is TRBV11-2, the J call TRBJ2-1; 10 bases line up with TRBD2. With V trimmed by 7 bases and J by 7 bases, 13 bases remained unmatched. Germline V gives CDR1 SGHAT, CDR2 FQNNGV. The CDR3 has 16 residues. CDR3 nucleotides: TGTGCCAGCACCCTAGGGTCTAGCGGGAGTTTTAATGAGCAGTTCTTC. Its translation: CASTLGSSGSFNEQFF. Full variable domain (missing parts from reference TRBV11-2 and TRBJ2-1): EAGVAQSPRYKIIEKRQSVAFWCNPISGHATLYWYQQILGQGPKLLIQFQNNGVVDDSQLPKDRFSAERLKGVDSTLKIQPAKLEDSAVYLCASTLGSSGSFNEQFFGPGTRLTVL.

This clonotype was found a few times. V and J are TRBV14 and TRBJ2-1, with D possibly matching TRBD2 (7 bases). Trimming took 6 bases from V and 4 from J, leaving 16 bases between them. The CDR3 has 15 amino acids. Looked up from germline, CDR1 is SGHDN and CDR2 is FVKESK. Here the CDR3 reads CASSSGLGGYNEQFF. The CDR3 coding sequence is TGTGCCAGCAGTAGCGGACTAGGGGGTTACAATGAGCAGTTCTTC. Filled out from reference TRBV14 and TRBJ2-1, the complete variable domain reads EAGVTQFPSHSVIEKGQTVTLRCDPISGHDNLYWYRRVMGKEIKFLLHFVKESKQDESGMPNNRFLAERTGGTYSTLKVQPAELEDSGVYFCASSSGLGGYNEQFFGPGTRLTVL.

The J gene is TRBJ2-6, the V gene TRBV7-9; D not certain. Between the trimmed V and J ends, which lost 6 bases and 11 bases, there was a span of 11 bases. This CDR3 has 12 residues. Germline V CDR1 and CDR2: SEHNR, FQNEAQ (reference sequence). The CDR3 reads CASSNEKHVLTF. The CDR3 region has the DNA TGTGCCAGCAGTAACGAAAAGCACGTCCTGACTTTC.

This clonotype was counted many times. V usage is TRBV10-3 and J usage is TRBJ2-1, with 9 bases lining up with TRBD2. Germline-derived CDR1 and CDR2 are ENHRY and SYGVKD. The length of the CDR3 is 14 residues. V lost 6 bases to trimming and J lost 4 bases; unmatched junction nucleotides: 4. The CDR3 sequence: CAIRQTSGYNEQFF. The CDR3 DNA sequence: TGTGCCATCAGACAGACTAGCGGTTACAATGAGCAGTTCTTC.

The chain links TRBV7-8 to TRBJ2-7, with D maybe TRBD2 (6 bases). Germline V gene data show CDR1 as SGHVS and CDR2 as FQNEAQ. The CDR3 loop spans 16 amino acids. The V end lost 4 bases, the J end lost 3 bases, and 19 bases lay between the germline ends. The CDR3, as DNA: TGTGCCAGCAGCTCCCGCCGTCGAGGAGGGAACTACGAGCAGTACTTC. Protein: CASSSRRRGGNYEQYF.

Many counts were recorded for this clonotype. This sequence joins TRBV18 and TRBJ2-7; D possibly corresponds to TRBD2 (5 bases). V was shortened by 6 bases and J by 3 bases, with 9 bases between the two germline ends. Germline V gene lookup returns CDR1 KGHSH and CDR2 LQKENI. The CDR3 is 12 amino acids. DNA for the CDR3: TGTGCCAGCTCCGCCGGGGTCTACGAGCAGTACTTC. Translated, it gives CASSAGVYEQYF.

This clonotype has only a few counts. The J gene is TRBJ2-1, the V gene TRBV6-2 or TRBV6-3, with D possibly TRBD1 on 6 matching bases. Germline assignment: CDR1 MNHEY and CDR2 SVGEGT. The CDR3 runs 12 residues. The ends were cut back, 8 bases at V and 10 bases at J, with 15 bases in the middle. As DNA, the CDR3 is TGTGCCAGCTGCCGGAGAGGGGGAGAGCAGTTCTTC. It is translated as CASCRRGGEQFF.

This clonotype occurred a few times. The chain is built from TRBV3-1 and TRBJ1-1, with D perhaps matching TRBD1 (5 bases). The V gene lost 2 bases and the J gene lost 2 bases, with 9 bases spanning the gap. The CDR3 runs to 14 residues. Germline-derived CDR1 and CDR2 are LGHDT and YNNKEL (reference sequence). CDR3 loop: CASSQIQGNTEAFF. CDR3 bases: TGTGCCAGCAGCCAAATTCAGGGTAACACTGAAGCTTTCTTT.

This clonotype was counted a few times. The J gene is TRBJ2-2, the V gene TRBV5-6; TRBD2 matches 12 bases. V lost 0 bases, J lost 9 bases, and 12 bases stayed unmatched. The CDR3 has 18 residues. CDR1 and CDR2 (germline): SGHDT, YYEEEE. DNA of the CDR3: TGTGCCAGCAGCTTGGGACTAGCGGGAGTGGGGACAACCCGGGAGCTGTTTTTT. This gives the protein CASSLGLAGVGTTRELFF.

The CDR3 DNA sequence: TGTGCCAGCAGTGTCCGGACGGGGGCGTATAGCAATCAGCCCCAGCATTTT. It yields the protein CASSVRTGAYSNQPQHF. J is TRBJ1-5 and V is TRBV6-1; the D gene is possibly TRBD1 (6 bases). The germline V and J ends were trimmed by 4 bases and 0 bases, with 16 bases remaining between them. The length of the CDR3 is 17 residues. The germline CDR1 and CDR2 sequences are MNHNS and SASEGT.

This sequence joins TRBV7-9 and TRBJ1-1, with D possibly matching TRBD1 (6 bases). Per germline, CDR1 SEHNR and CDR2 FQNEAQ (reference sequence). CDR3 length: 14 amino acids. V was shortened by 4 bases and J by 4 bases, with 13 bases between the two germline ends. The CDR3 is CASSSLQGTTEAFF. CDR3 nucleotide sequence: TGTGCCAGCAGCTCACTACAGGGAACCACTGAAGCTTTCTTT.

The chain combines TRBV19 with TRBJ2-2; D gene unclear. The CDR3 is 13 amino acids. Trimming took off 2 bases at V and 5 bases at J, with 6 bases between the two ends. The germline V gene encodes CDR1 LNHDA and CDR2 SQIVND (reference sequence). The CDR3 loop is CASSISVTGELFF. The CDR3 bases are TGTGCCAGTAGTATATCAGTAACCGGGGAGCTGTTTTTT.

This chain uses TRBV12-3 or TRBV12-4 with TRBJ2-1; 12 bases line up with TRBD2. CDR3 length equals 15 residues. The trim removed 7 bases at V and 7 bases at J, leaving 8 bases unmatched. The chain's CDR3 is CASTVTSGRGNEQFF. DNA of the CDR3: TGTGCCAGCACCGTGACTAGCGGGAGAGGAAATGAGCAGTTCTTC.

The table lists this clonotype with a few counts. This chain joins TRBV5-4 and TRBJ1-4; TRBD1 matches at 7 bases. Germline V CDR1 and CDR2: SGHNT, YYREEE (reference sequence). J lost 6 bases, V lost 5 bases, and 4 bases had no gene match. This CDR3 contains 13 residues. The CDR3 coding sequence is TGTGCCAGCAGTCGTGACAGGGATGAAAAACTGTTTTTT. It yields the protein CASSRDRDEKLFF.

The chain employs TRBV2 and TRBJ2-1, with D unresolved. Germline V gene data show CDR1 as SNHLY and CDR2 as FYNNEI. CDR3 size: 11 residues. The V and J ends lost 5 bases and 9 bases respectively, with 8 bases between them. DNA of the CDR3: TGTGCCAGCAGTAGGTACGGTGAGCAGTTCTTC. As protein: CASSRYGEQFF.

This clonotype turned up a few times. The rearrangement links TRBV24-1 to TRBJ2-3, with D possibly TRBD2 on 5 matching bases. With 0 bases removed from V and 2 bases from J, the gap between germline ends came to 20 bases. Germline assignment: CDR1 KGHDR and CDR2 SFDVKD. The CDR3 sequence is 19 residues long. CDR3 DNA sequence: TGTGCCACCAGTGATTTGCTTTTGAGGGAGTTTTGCCTCACAGATACGCAGTATTTT. It codes for CATSDLLLREFCLTDTQYF.

In this sample, this clonotype turned up many times. The J gene is TRBJ1-5, the V gene TRBV27; D perhaps matches TRBD1 (5 bases). Germline assignment: CDR1 MNHEY and CDR2 SMNVEV (reference sequence). The V end was cut by 9 bases, the J end by 2 bases, with 14 bases between. The CDR3 extends over 14 amino acids. In DNA, the CDR3 is TGTGCCAGTTCCAGGGAGAGGGGCAATCAGCCCCAGCATTTT. Amino acids: CASSRERGNQPQHF.

This clonotype occurred a few times. J is TRBJ1-2 and V is TRBV7-9; the D gene is possibly TRBD1 (6 bases). Trimming stripped 5 bases from V and 7 bases from J, with 20 bases between. The CDR3 spans 15 residues. CDR1 and CDR2 from the germline V gene are SEHNR and FQNEAQ (reference sequence). This CDR3 reads CASSPTQGWSSGYTF. The DNA for the CDR3 is TGTGCCAGCAGCCCCACACAGGGTTGGTCTTCTGGCTACACCTTC.

This clonotype was observed a handful of times. The V call is TRBV10-3, the J call TRBJ2-3, with a possible D match to TRBD2 (5 bases). Trimming stripped 4 bases from V and 2 bases from J, with 19 bases between. CDR3 length: 17 amino acids. Germline CDR1 ENHRY, CDR2 SYGVKD. The CDR3 bases are TGTGCCATCAGTGGGCATGTATCGGGAACCTACACAGATACGCAGTATTTT. It translates to CAISGHVSGTYTDTQYF.

This clonotype is medium-sized in the sample. The chain uses TRBV20-1 and TRBJ2-7, with 10 bases fitting TRBD2. This CDR3 is 15 amino acids long. V trimming: 0 bases; J trimming: 6 bases; junction bases outside the gene matches: 8. CDR1 is DFQATT, CDR2 SNEGSKA, per germline (reference sequence). The CDR3 protein is CSARDLAGAGREQYF. CDR3 sequence (DNA): TGCAGTGCTAGAGATCTAGCGGGAGCGGGGCGCGAGCAGTACTTC.

This clonotype was observed at least ten times. The gene calls are TRBV19 and TRBJ1-5; D possibly corresponds to TRBD1 (5 bases). The V and J ends lost 3 bases and 6 bases respectively, with 12 bases between them. CDR1 is LNHDA and CDR2 is SQIVND in the germline V gene (reference sequence). The CDR3 runs to 14 residues. Here the CDR3 reads CASSIREDTQPQHF. As DNA, the CDR3 is TGTGCCAGTAGTATTAGAGAGGACACTCAGCCCCAGCATTTT.